This T cell receptor beta chain was retrieved from a study of cytotoxic CD8 clonotypes in ibrutinib-treated CLL. General study results and limits: In comparison with age-matched healthy donors, baseline clonality was higher and tracked circulating CD8+ T-cell counts.

Per the germline V gene, CDR1 is MNHNS and CDR2 is SASEGT. The J segment lost 9 bases and the V segment lost 0 bases, leaving 15 bases of the junction unmatched. CDR3 length: 20 residues. This clone showed up just once. What it binds is not known. This table comes from immunoSEQ multiplex PCR, and its TCRdb copy is limited to in-frame clones, with some not included. Here the sample spans 40,000 to 55,000 clones, 70% to 90% being singletons. This specimen consisted of PBMCs, obtained after 24 months of ibrutinib treatment. The V and J genes are TRBV6-1 and TRBJ2-1; 15 nucleotides match TRBD2. The sequence was obtained from a human donor with chronic lymphocytic leukemia. The CDR3 bases are TGTGCCAGCAGTGAAGCGCTGACCTTTGGACTAGCGGGAGGGCCGCTTGAGCAGTTCTTC. Translating gives CASSEALTFGLAGGPLEQFF.